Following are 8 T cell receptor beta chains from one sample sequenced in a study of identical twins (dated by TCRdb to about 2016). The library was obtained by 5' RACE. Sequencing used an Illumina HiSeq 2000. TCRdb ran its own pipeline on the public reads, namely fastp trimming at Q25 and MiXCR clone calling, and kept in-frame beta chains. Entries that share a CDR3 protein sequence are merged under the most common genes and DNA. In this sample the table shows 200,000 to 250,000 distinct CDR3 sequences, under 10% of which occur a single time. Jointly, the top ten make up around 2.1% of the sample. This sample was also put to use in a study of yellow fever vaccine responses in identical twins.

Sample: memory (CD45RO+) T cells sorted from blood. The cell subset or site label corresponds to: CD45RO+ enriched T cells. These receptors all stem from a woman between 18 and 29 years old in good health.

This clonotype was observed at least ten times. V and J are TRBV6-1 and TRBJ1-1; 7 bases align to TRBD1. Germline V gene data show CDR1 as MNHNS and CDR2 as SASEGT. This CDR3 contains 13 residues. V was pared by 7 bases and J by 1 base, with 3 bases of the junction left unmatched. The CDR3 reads CASKGARNTEAFF. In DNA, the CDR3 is TGTGCCAGCAAGGGGGCGCGGAACACTGAAGCTTTCTTT.

Here the CDR3 reads CASADRELSPTNTGELFF. CDR3 in DNA: TGTGCCAGCGCAGATCGAGAGCTTAGCCCGACGAACACCGGGGAGCTGTTTTTT. The rearrangement links TRBV2 to TRBJ2-2; D call uncertain. V was pared by 8 bases and J by 0 bases, with 22 bases between. The CDR3 is 18 residues long. Germline V CDR1 and CDR2: SNHLY, FYNNEI.

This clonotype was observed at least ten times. The CDR3 sequence is CSALASLAYEQYF. DNA for the CDR3: TGCAGTGCCTTAGCGTCGTTAGCCTACGAGCAGTACTTC. The chain is built from TRBV20-1 and TRBJ2-7; D is perhaps TRBD2 (5 bases). This CDR3 is 13 amino acids long. V shed 6 bases and J shed 2 bases, with 14 bases lying between them. Per germline, CDR1 DFQATT and CDR2 SNEGSKA (reference sequence).

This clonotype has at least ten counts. CDR3 loop: CASRSGDGADTQYF. CDR3 bases: TGTGCCAGCAGGAGCGGGGACGGCGCCGATACGCAGTATTTT. V and J are TRBV28 and TRBJ2-3, with 7 bases identical to TRBD2. The CDR3 sequence is 14 residues long. Germline V gene lookup returns CDR1 MDHEN and CDR2 SYDVKM. The J segment lost 6 bases and the V segment lost 6 bases, leaving 9 bases of the junction unmatched. Variable domain in full (rest from reference TRBV28 and TRBJ2-3): DVKVTQSSRYLVKRTGEKVFLECVQDMDHENMFWYRQDPGLGLRLIYFSYDVKMKEKGDIPEGYSVSREKKERFSLILESASTNQTSMYLCASRSGDGADTQYFGPGTRLTVL.

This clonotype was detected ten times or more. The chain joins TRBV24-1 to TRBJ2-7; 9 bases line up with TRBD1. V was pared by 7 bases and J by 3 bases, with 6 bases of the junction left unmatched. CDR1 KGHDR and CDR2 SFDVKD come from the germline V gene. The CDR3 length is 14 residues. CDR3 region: CATSWTGANYEQYF. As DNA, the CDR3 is TGTGCCACCAGCTGGACAGGGGCCAACTACGAGCAGTACTTC.

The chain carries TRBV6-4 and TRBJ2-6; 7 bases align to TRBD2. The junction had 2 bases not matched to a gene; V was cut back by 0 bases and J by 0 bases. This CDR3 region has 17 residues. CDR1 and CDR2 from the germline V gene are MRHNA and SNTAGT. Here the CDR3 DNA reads TGTGCCAGCAGTGACTCCGGGGGGAGCTCTGGGGCCAACGTCCTGACTTTC. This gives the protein CASSDSGGSSGANVLTF.

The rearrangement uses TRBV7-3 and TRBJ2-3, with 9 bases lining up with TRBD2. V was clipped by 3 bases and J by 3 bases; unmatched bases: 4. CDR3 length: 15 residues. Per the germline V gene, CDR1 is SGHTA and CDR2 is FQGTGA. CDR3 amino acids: CASSFLAGETDTQYF. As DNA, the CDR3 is TGTGCCAGCAGCTTTTTAGCGGGGGAAACAGATACGCAGTATTTT.

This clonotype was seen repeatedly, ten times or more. This CDR3 reads CSAVGGLLFYEQYF. The CDR3 nucleotides are TGCAGCGCCGTCGGAGGACTTCTATTTTACGAGCAGTACTTC. J is TRBJ2-7 and V is TRBV29-1; tentatively, D is TRBD2 (5 bases). Trimming shortened V by 7 bases and J by 4 bases, and 20 bases separated the two germline ends. The CDR3 has 14 amino acids. Germline loops: CDR1 SQVTM, CDR2 ANQGSEA.